The rows below give T cell receptor beta chains drawn from one sample of a study of T cell repertoires in cytomegalovirus infection. TCRdb reprocessed the reads via MiXCR and lists one record per CDR3 protein. The sample lists about 500,000 distinct CDR3 sequences; about 33% were seen once. What these receptors recognize is not known. The material was cultured PBMCs, obtained from culture after CMV antigen stimulation. These receptors were collected from a human donor in good health (CMV status not recorded). Some clones in this sample may be carry-over from other donors' samples. The CDR3 runs from the conserved cysteine through the conserved F or W. D genes are given only for firm matches. Not every row has a clone size; where given, it reads once, few, many or a size class.

j_gene: TRBJ2-2; d_gene: TRBD1; v_gene: TRBV19; abundance: -; CDR3nt: TGTGCCAGTAGTATGAGAGGGGGCATAGGCACCGGGGAGCTATTTTTT; CDR3aa: CASSMRGGIGTGELFF
j_gene: TRBJ2-1; d_gene: -; v_gene: TRBV7-9; abundance: -; CDR3nt: TGTGCCAGCAGCTTAGCGCAGGCTAGTTCAGCTGAGCAGTTCTTC; CDR3aa: CASSLAQASSAEQFF
j_gene: TRBJ2-7; d_gene: TRBD2; v_gene: TRBV7-2; abundance: -; CDR3nt: TGTGCCAGCAGCCCCGAAGGAGGCGGGAGGGCCGCGTACGAGCAGTACTTC; CDR3aa: CASSPEGGGRAAYEQYF
j_gene: TRBJ2-5; d_gene: TRBD1; v_gene: TRBV7-9; abundance: -; CDR3nt: TGTGCCAGCAGCTTCCCCGGGACAGGGGTAGAGACCCAGTACTTC; CDR3aa: CASSFPGTGVETQYF
j_gene: TRBJ1-3; d_gene: -; v_gene: TRBV6-1; abundance: -; CDR3nt: TGTGCCAGCAGTCAACGGGGGGGAGCTGGAAACACCATATATTTT; CDR3aa: CASSQRGGAGNTIYF
j_gene: TRBJ2-3; d_gene: TRBD2; v_gene: TRBV28; abundance: -; CDR3nt: TGTGCCAGCAGTTTCCGGGAGGGCATGGTGGATACGCAGTATTTT; CDR3aa: CASSFREGMVDTQYF
j_gene: TRBJ2-5; d_gene: -; v_gene: TRBV6-1; abundance: -; CDR3nt: TGTGCCAGCAGGGGGCTAGCGAGAGTAGAGACCCAGTACTTC; CDR3aa: CASRGLARVETQYF
j_gene: TRBJ1-4; d_gene: -; v_gene: TRBV7-9; abundance: -; CDR3nt: TGTGCCAGCAGCCAGGCGAGGGAGGAAGAAAAACTGTTTTTT; CDR3aa: CASSQAREEEKLFF
j_gene: TRBJ1-1; d_gene: TRBD1; v_gene: TRBV6-2/TRBV6-3; abundance: -; CDR3nt: TGTGCCAGCACCTTTACAGGGGCCAGCCCACGGAACACTGAAGCTTTCTTT; CDR3aa: CASTFTGASPRNTEAFF
j_gene: TRBJ2-1; d_gene: -; v_gene: TRBV11-2; abundance: -; CDR3nt: TGTGCCAGCAGCTCTAGGGCGGGGAGCTCCTACAATGAGCAGTTCTTC; CDR3aa: CASSSRAGSSYNEQFF
j_gene: TRBJ2-1; d_gene: TRBD1; v_gene: TRBV24-1; abundance: -; CDR3nt: TGTGCCACCAGGACTTCCGGGACAGGGATGTATGAGCAGTTCTTC; CDR3aa: CATRTSGTGMYEQFF
j_gene: TRBJ2-7; d_gene: TRBD2; v_gene: TRBV20-1; abundance: -; CDR3nt: TGCAGTGCTAGGACTAGCAGGAGGACCTCCTACGAGCAGTACTTC; CDR3aa: CSARTSRRTSYEQYF
j_gene: TRBJ1-5; d_gene: -; v_gene: TRBV6-6; abundance: -; CDR3nt: TGTGCCAGCAGTTACCGGGGGGAGAGGCAGCCCCAGCATTTT; CDR3aa: CASSYRGERQPQHF
j_gene: TRBJ2-5; d_gene: TRBD1; v_gene: TRBV7-2; abundance: few; CDR3nt: TGTGCCAGCAGCTTAATGCAGGGGGCAGAGACCCAGTACTTC; CDR3aa: CASSLMQGAETQYF
j_gene: TRBJ2-1; d_gene: -; v_gene: TRBV7-2; abundance: many; CDR3nt: TGTGCCAGCAGCTTAGCGCTCGAGAATGAGCAGTTCTTC; CDR3aa: CASSLALENEQFF
j_gene: TRBJ2-2; d_gene: TRBD2; v_gene: TRBV15; abundance: -; CDR3nt: TGTGCCACCAGCAGAGATTTCCTAGCGGGAGGGACCGGGGAGCTGTTTTTT; CDR3aa: CATSRDFLAGGTGELFF
j_gene: TRBJ2-5; d_gene: TRBD1; v_gene: TRBV24-1; abundance: -; CDR3nt: TGTGCCACCAGTGACGGGACAGGCGGGATAGAGACCCAGTACTTC; CDR3aa: CATSDGTGGIETQYF
j_gene: TRBJ1-1; d_gene: TRBD1; v_gene: TRBV27; abundance: -; CDR3nt: TGTGCCAGCAGTGCACAGGGGGCTGCGGGCACTGAAGCTTTCTTT; CDR3aa: CASSAQGAAGTEAFF
j_gene: TRBJ1-1; d_gene: -; v_gene: TRBV29-1; abundance: -; CDR3nt: TGCAGCGTACGCGGACGGATGAACACTGAAGCTTTCTTT; CDR3aa: CSVRGRMNTEAFF
j_gene: TRBJ1-2; d_gene: -; v_gene: TRBV12-3/TRBV12-4; abundance: once; CDR3nt: TGTGCCAGCAGCGATACTGGACAGTATGGCTACACCTTC; CDR3aa: CASSDTGQYGYTF
j_gene: TRBJ1-4; d_gene: -; v_gene: TRBV6-5; abundance: few; CDR3nt: TGTGCCAGCAGTTACTTTGGCCTTAATGAAAAACTGTTTTTT; CDR3aa: CASSYFGLNEKLFF
j_gene: TRBJ2-1; d_gene: -; v_gene: TRBV19; abundance: -; CDR3nt: TGTGCCACTGACAAGGGCTTCGGGAATGAGCAGTTCTTC; CDR3aa: CATDKGFGNEQFF